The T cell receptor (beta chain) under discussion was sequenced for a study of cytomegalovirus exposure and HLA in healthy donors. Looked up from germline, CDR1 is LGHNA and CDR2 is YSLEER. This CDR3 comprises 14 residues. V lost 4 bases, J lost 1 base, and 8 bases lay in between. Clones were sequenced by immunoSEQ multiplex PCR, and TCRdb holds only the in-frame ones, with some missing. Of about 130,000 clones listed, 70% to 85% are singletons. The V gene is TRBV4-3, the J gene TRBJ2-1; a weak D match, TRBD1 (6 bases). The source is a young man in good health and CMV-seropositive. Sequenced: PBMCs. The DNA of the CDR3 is TGCGCCAGCAGCCTGCAGGGGTCCTACAATGAGCAGTTCTTC. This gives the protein CASSLQGSYNEQFF.